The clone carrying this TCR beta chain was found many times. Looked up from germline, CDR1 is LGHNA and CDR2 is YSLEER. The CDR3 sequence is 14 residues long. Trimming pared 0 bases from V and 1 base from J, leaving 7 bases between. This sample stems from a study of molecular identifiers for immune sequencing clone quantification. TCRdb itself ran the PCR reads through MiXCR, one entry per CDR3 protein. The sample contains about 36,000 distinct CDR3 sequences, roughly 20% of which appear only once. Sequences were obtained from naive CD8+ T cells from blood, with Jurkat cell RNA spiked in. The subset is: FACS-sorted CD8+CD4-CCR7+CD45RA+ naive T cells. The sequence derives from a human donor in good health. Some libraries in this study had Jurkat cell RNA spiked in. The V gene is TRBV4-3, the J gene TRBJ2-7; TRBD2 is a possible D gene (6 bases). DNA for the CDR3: TGCGCCAGCAGCCAAGATGGGGGGTCCTACGAGCAGTACTTC. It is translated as CASSQDGGSYEQYF.